The 21 T cell receptor beta chains in this list originate from one sample, sequenced in a study of blood T cell repertoires in COVID-19. TCRdb keeps only in-frame clones here, not all; method: immunoSEQ multiplex PCR. The data hold 25,000 to 30,000 clones, with more than 70% observed a single time. The sample taken for sequencing was peripheral blood. These receptors were taken from a human donor in a cohort sampled during active COVID-19.

The chain joins TRBV5-1 to TRBJ2-6, with 10 nucleotides matching TRBD2. J was trimmed by 0 bases and V by 4 bases; bases with no gene match: 13. The germline CDR1 and CDR2 sequences are SGHRS and YFSETQ. The CDR3 consists of 20 residues. The DNA of the CDR3 is TGCGCCAGCAGCCCCTACACTAGCGGGGAGACAAGCTCTGGGGCCAACGTCCTGACTTTC. It is translated as CASSPYTSGETSSGANVLTF.

The chain couples TRBV30 to TRBJ1-1; D gene unclear. Germline V gives CDR1 GTSNPN, CDR2 SVGIG (reference sequence). The CDR3 runs to 11 residues. The V end lost 4 bases, the J end lost 5 bases, and 8 bases lay between the germline ends. CDR3 nucleotides: TGTGCCTGGAACGAGGAGACTGAAGCTTTCTTT. Protein: CAWNEETEAFF. Filled out from reference TRBV30 and TRBJ1-1, the complete variable domain reads SQTIHQWPATLVQPVGSPLSLECTVEGTSNPNLYWYRQAAGRGLQLLFYSVGIGQISSEVPQNLSASRPQDRQFILSSKKLLLSDSGFYLCAWNEETEAFFGQGTRLTVV.

This chain links TRBV6-5 with TRBJ1-3, with TRBD1 matching over 9 bases. With V trimmed by 0 bases and J by 0 bases, 0 bases remained unmatched. CDR1 is MNHEY and CDR2 is SVGAGI in the germline V gene. CDR3 length: 16 amino acids. The CDR3 here is CASSYSDRGSGNTIYF. In nucleotides, the CDR3 is TGTGCCAGCAGTTACTCGGACAGGGGCTCTGGAAACACCATATATTTT.

The CDR3 DNA follows: TGTGCCAGCAGTCAGGGCCACGGGGAGCTGTTTTTT. It is translated as CASSQGHGELFF. This chain joins TRBV12-3 or TRBV12-4 and TRBJ2-2, with D possibly being TRBD1 (5 bases). The CDR3 covers 12 residues. Trimming shortened V by 5 bases and J by 7 bases, and 8 bases separated the two germline ends.

V usage is TRBV5-1 and J usage is TRBJ1-1; weak D call: TRBD1 (5 bases). The germline gives CDR1 SGHRS, CDR2 YFSETQ. CDR3 size: 15 residues. Trimming stripped 0 bases from V and 5 bases from J, with 14 bases between. The CDR3 spells CASSLGRGGETEAFF. The CDR3 DNA follows: TGCGCCAGCAGCTTGGGGCGCGGGGGAGAGACTGAAGCTTTCTTT.

V and J are TRBV7-2 and TRBJ1-2, with TRBD1 identical over 8 bases. The J segment lost 0 bases and the V segment lost 5 bases, leaving 5 bases of the junction unmatched. Germline V gene lookup returns CDR1 SGHTA and CDR2 FQGNSA. This CDR3 is built from 15 residues. The CDR3 here is CASSARDRTNYGYTF. The CDR3, as DNA: TGTGCCAGCAGCGCCCGGGACAGGACTAACTATGGCTACACCTTC.

This chain connects TRBV18 to TRBJ1-1; unclear D gene. Trimming stripped 6 bases from V and 6 bases from J, with 14 bases between. The CDR3 spans 13 residues. Germline CDR1 KGHSH, CDR2 LQKENI. CDR3 in DNA: TGTGCCAGCTCGTTGACTGGAGCGGCTGAAGCTTTCTTT. Its protein product is CASSLTGAAEAFF.

The chain links TRBV19 to TRBJ2-4; the D gene is possibly TRBD2 (5 bases). The V and J ends lost 3 bases and 8 bases respectively, with 23 bases between them. Germline V lookup: CDR1 LNHDA, CDR2 SQIVND (reference sequence). The CDR3 sequence is 17 residues long. The CDR3 sequence: CASSITASLTPVDIQYF. CDR3 bases: TGTGCCAGTAGTATCACGGCTAGCCTAACCCCCGTCGACATTCAGTACTTC.

This chain joins TRBV9 and TRBJ2-7, with 12 bases identical to TRBD1. The V and J ends lost 6 bases and 7 bases, in that order; junction bases with no gene match: 8. The CDR3 has 14 amino acids. Germline V lookup: CDR1 SGDLS, CDR2 YYNGEE. The CDR3 loop is CASTPGQGAREQYF. The CDR3 nucleotides read TGTGCCAGCACCCCGGGACAGGGGGCCAGGGAGCAGTACTTC.

The V call is TRBV5-4, the J call TRBJ2-2; a weak D match, TRBD2 (6 bases). The CDR3 extends over 16 amino acids. Trimming cost V 3 bases and J 4 bases, with 16 bases left between them. Germline V gene sequence: CDR1 SGHNT, CDR2 YYREEE (reference sequence). The CDR3 protein is CASSSTGTHFTGELFF. CDR3 nucleotide sequence: TGTGCCAGCAGCTCTACCGGGACTCACTTCACCGGGGAGCTGTTTTTT. Full variable domain (missing parts from reference TRBV5-4 and TRBJ2-2): ETGVTQSPTHLIKTRGQQVTLRCSSQSGHNTVSWYQQALGQGPQFIFQYYREEENGRGNFPPRFSGLQFPNYSSELNVNALELDDSALYLCASSSTGTHFTGELFFGEGSRLTVL.

This clone was counted only a few times. V gene TRBV4-3 combines with J gene TRBJ1-1; no clear D. Looked up from germline, CDR1 is LGHNA and CDR2 is YSLEER. Trimming took off 4 bases at V and 7 bases at J, with 10 bases between the two ends. The length of the CDR3 is 12 residues. CDR3 nucleotides: TGCGCCAGCAGCCCTGGGGAGGGTGAAGCTTTCTTT. Translated: CASSPGEGEAFF.

The chain recombines TRBV30 with TRBJ2-7, with TRBD2 identical over 8 bases. CDR3 length: 15 amino acids. V lost 2 bases and J lost 4; bases outside the gene matches: 10. In germline, CDR1 is GTSNPN, CDR2 SVGIG (reference sequence). DNA of the CDR3: TGTGCCTGGAGTAGGGGACGGGAGGGGAGGTACGAGCAGTACTTC. This translates into CAWSRGREGRYEQYF.

This sequence joins TRBV2 and TRBJ2-7; D is undetermined. The V and J ends lost 6 bases and 8 bases respectively, with 11 bases between them. CDR1 SNHLY and CDR2 FYNNEI come from the germline V gene. This CDR3 has 11 amino acids. The CDR3 loop is CASSTNRQQYF. The CDR3 coding sequence is TGTGCCAGCAGCACTAACCGCCAGCAGTACTTC.

The CDR3 reads CASTTGTGAYYGYTF. CDR3 DNA: TGTGCCAGCACTACCGGGACAGGGGCCTACTATGGCTACACCTTC. V gene TRBV28 combines with J gene TRBJ1-2; TRBD1 matches at 10 bases. Germline V gene lookup returns CDR1 MDHEN and CDR2 SYDVKM. This CDR3 region has 15 residues. With V trimmed by 7 bases and J by 3 bases, 8 bases remained unmatched.

The CDR3: CASTPSGGNEQFF. CDR3 nucleotides: TGTGCCAGCACCCCTAGCGGGGGGAATGAGCAGTTCTTC. The chain is built from TRBV27 and TRBJ2-1; 11 positions match TRBD2. The CDR3 has 13 residues. J was trimmed by 7 bases and V by 7 bases; bases with no gene match: 3. Germline CDR1 and CDR2: MNHEY and SMNVEV (reference sequence).

J is TRBJ1-2 and V is TRBV7-9; D call uncertain. V lost 1 base and J lost 4, with 7 bases in between. Per germline, CDR1 SEHNR and CDR2 FQNEAQ (reference sequence). This CDR3 has 13 amino acids. The CDR3 DNA sequence: TGTGCCAGCAGCTTAGAGGGAGGCTATGGCTACACCTTC. This encodes CASSLEGGYGYTF.

The chain joins TRBV2 to TRBJ2-7; D not resolved. CDR1 and CDR2 (germline): SNHLY, FYNNEI. This CDR3 has 11 amino acids. V lost 3 bases to trimming and J lost 3 bases, with 3 bases between them. The CDR3 bases are TGTGCCAGCAGTGACGGCTACGAGCAGTACTTC. It codes for CASSDGYEQYF.

The rearrangement uses TRBV4-3 and TRBJ1-3, with D unresolved. Germline assignment: CDR1 LGHNA and CDR2 YSLEER. Trimming shortened V by 2 bases and J by 0 bases, and 8 bases separated the two germline ends. This CDR3 comprises 15 residues. The CDR3 reads CASSQNLRSGNTIYF. Written as DNA, the CDR3 is TGCGCCAGCAGCCAAAACCTACGCTCTGGAAACACCATATATTTT.

The chain uses TRBV29-1 and TRBJ2-5; D is possibly TRBD1 (5 bases). The germline V gene encodes CDR1 SQVTM and CDR2 ANQGSEA. The V and J ends lost 1 base and 3 bases respectively, with 15 bases between them. This CDR3 has 15 amino acids. Here the CDR3 reads CSVEVAWGMEETQYF. For the CDR3, the DNA is TGCAGCGTTGAAGTCGCCTGGGGCATGGAAGAGACCCAGTACTTC.

The rearrangement joins TRBV2 to TRBJ2-4; 7 bases are a match to TRBD1. The V segment lost 5 bases and the J segment 9 bases; nucleotides outside the gene matches: 10. Germline V lookup: CDR1 SNHLY, CDR2 FYNNEI. There are 14 residues in the CDR3. The CDR3 region is CASSTEDRAGIQYF. The CDR3 coding sequence is TGTGCCAGCAGTACAGAAGACAGGGCGGGCATTCAGTACTTC.

The chain employs TRBV14 and TRBJ2-1; D not certain. Trimming took 5 bases from V and 6 from J, leaving 14 bases between them. This CDR3 is 14 amino acids long. Germline values: CDR1 SGHDN, CDR2 FVKESK. The CDR3 bases are TGTGCCAGCAGCTCCTATGGGTGGGCCAATGAGCAGTTCTTC. Translation gives CASSSYGWANEQFF.